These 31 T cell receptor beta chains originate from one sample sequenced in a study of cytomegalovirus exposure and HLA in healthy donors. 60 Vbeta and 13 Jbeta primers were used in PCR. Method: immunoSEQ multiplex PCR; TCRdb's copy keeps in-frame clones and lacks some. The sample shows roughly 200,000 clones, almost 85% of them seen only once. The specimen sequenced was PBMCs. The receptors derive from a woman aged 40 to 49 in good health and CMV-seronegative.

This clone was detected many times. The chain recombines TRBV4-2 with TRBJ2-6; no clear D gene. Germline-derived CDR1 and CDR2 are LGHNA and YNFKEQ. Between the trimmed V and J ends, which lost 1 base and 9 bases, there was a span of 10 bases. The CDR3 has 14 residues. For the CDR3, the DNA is TGTGCCAGCAGCCAAGTCTCAGGCGACAACGTCCTGACTTTC. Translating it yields CASSQVSGDNVLTF.

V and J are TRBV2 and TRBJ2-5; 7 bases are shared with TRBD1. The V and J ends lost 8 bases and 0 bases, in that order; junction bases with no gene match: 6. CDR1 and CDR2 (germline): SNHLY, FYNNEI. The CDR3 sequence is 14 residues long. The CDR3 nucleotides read TGTGCCAGCCCTGATGACAGGGACCAAGAGACCCAGTACTTC. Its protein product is CASPDDRDQETQYF.

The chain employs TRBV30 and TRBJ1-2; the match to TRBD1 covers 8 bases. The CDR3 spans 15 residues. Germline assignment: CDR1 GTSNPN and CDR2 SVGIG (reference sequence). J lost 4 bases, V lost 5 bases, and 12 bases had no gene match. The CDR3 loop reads CAWDPGTGDSYGYTF. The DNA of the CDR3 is TGTGCCTGGGACCCCGGGACAGGAGATTCCTATGGCTACACCTTC.

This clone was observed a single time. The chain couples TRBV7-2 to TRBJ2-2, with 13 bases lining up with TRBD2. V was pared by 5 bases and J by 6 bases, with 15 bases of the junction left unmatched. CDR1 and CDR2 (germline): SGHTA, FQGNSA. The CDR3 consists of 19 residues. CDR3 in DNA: TGTGCCAGCAGCCTCCGAATCACTAGCGGGGGGGCCTCGTCCGGGGAGCTGTTTTTT. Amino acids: CASSLRITSGGASSGELFF.

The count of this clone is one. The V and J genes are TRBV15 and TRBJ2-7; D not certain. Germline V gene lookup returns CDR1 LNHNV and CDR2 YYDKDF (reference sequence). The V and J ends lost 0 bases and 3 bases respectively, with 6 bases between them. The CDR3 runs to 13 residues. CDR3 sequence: CATSRDTSYEQYF. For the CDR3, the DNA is TGTGCCACCAGCAGAGATACGAGCTACGAGCAGTACTTC.

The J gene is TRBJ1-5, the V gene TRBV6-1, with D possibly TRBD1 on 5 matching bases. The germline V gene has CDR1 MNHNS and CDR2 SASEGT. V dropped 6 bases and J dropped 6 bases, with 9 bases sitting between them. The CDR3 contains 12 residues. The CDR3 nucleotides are TGTGCCAGCAGCGACAGATTTCAGCCCCAGCATTTT. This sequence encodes CASSDRFQPQHF.

In nucleotides, the CDR3 is TGTGCCAGCAGCTCAGGTCTTACAGCCAGTAGCACAGATACGCAGTATTTT. Its protein product is CASSSGLTASSTDTQYF. The V call is TRBV7-9, the J call TRBJ2-3; D gene unclear. V lost 4 bases, J lost 0 bases, and 17 bases lay in between. Germline V gives CDR1 SEHNR, CDR2 FQNEAQ (reference sequence). There are 17 residues in the CDR3.

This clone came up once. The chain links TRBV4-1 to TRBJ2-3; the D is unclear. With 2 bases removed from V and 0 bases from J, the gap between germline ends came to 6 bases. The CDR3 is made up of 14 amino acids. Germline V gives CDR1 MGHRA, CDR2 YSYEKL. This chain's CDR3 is CASSQSLSTDTQYF. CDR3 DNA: TGCGCCAGCAGCCAAAGCCTCAGCACAGATACGCAGTATTTT.

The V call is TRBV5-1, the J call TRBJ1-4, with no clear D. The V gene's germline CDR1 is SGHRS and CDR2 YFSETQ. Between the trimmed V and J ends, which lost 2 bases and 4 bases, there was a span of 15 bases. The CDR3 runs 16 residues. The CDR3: CASSFSEESINEKLFF. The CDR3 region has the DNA TGCGCCAGCAGCTTCAGTGAGGAGAGCATTAATGAAAAACTGTTTTTT.

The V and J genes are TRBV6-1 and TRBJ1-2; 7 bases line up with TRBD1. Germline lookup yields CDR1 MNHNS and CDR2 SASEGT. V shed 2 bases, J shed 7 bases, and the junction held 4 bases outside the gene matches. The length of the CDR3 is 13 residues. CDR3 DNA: TGTGCCAGCAGTGAATCGAGACAGGGTGGCTACACCTTC. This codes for CASSESRQGGYTF.

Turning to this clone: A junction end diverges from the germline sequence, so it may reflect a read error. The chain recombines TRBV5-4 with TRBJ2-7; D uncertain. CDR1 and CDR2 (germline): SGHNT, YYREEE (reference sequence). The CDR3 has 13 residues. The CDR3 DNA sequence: TGTGCCAGCACCTTGATCGGCACGGAGGAGCAGTACTTC. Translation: CASTLIGTEEQYF.

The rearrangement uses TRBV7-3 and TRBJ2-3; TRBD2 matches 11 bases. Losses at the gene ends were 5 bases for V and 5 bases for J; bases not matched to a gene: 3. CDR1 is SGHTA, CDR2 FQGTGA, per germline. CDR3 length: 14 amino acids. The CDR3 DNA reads TGTGCCAGCAGCCTACTAGCGGGGGAAGATACGCAGTATTTT. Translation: CASSLLAGEDTQYF.

The CDR3 is CASSLAHRNTYGYTF. DNA for the CDR3: TGTGCCAGCAGCTTGGCCCACAGAAACACCTATGGCTACACCTTC. V gene TRBV5-4 combines with J gene TRBJ1-2; D is unresolved. Germline CDR1 reads SGHNT; CDR2 reads YYREEE (reference sequence). The V gene lost 0 bases and the J gene lost 4 bases, with 13 bases spanning the gap. The CDR3 length is 15 residues.

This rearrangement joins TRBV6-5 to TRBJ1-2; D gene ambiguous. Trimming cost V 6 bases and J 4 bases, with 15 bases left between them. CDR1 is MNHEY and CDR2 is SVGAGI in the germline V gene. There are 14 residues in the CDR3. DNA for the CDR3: TGTGCCAGCAGCCCACTATTAACACTCTATGGCTACACCTTC. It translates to CASSPLLTLYGYTF.

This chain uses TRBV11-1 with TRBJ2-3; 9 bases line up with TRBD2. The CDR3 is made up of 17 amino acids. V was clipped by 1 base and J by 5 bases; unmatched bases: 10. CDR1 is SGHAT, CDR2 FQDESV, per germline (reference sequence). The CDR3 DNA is TGTGCCAGCAGCTTAGGCGTGGCGGGGGGGCGGAAAGATACGCAGTATTTT. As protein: CASSLGVAGGRKDTQYF. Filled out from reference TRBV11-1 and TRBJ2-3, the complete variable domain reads EAEVAQSPRYKITEKSQAVAFWCDPISGHATLYWYRQILGQGPELLVQFQDESVVDDSQLPKDRFSAERLKGVDSTLKIQPAELGDSAMYLCASSLGVAGGRKDTQYFGPGTRLTVL.

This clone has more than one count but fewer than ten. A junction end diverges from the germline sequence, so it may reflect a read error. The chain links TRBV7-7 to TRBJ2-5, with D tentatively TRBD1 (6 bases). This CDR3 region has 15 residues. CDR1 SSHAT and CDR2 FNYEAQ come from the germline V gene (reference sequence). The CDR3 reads CASSLYRKGVETQYF. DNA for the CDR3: TGTGCTAGCAGCTTATACCGAAAGGGGGTGGAGACCCAGTACTTC.

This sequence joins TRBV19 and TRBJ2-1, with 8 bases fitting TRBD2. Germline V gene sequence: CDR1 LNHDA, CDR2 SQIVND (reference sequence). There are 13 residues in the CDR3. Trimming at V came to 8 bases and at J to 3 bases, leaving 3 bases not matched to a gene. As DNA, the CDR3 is TGTGCCAGTCGGAGCGGGGGCTACAATGAGCAGTTCTTC. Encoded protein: CASRSGGYNEQFF.

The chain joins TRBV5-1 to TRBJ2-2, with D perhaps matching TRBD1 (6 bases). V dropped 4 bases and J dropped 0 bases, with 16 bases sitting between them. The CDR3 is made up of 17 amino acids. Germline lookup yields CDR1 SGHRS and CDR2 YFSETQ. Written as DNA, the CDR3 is TGCGCCAGCAGCGTGATGGGGGCCCTCCCGAACACCGGGGAGCTGTTTTTT. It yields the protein CASSVMGALPNTGELFF.

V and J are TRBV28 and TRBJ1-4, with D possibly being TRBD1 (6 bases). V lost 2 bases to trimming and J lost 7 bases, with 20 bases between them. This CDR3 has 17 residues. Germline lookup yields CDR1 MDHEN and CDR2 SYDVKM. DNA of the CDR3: TGTGCCAGCAGTTTAGTAAAGGGGGGGACACTCGGTGAAAAACTGTTTTTT. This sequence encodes CASSLVKGGTLGEKLFF. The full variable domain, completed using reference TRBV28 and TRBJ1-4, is DVKVTQSSRYLVKRTGEKVFLECVQDMDHENMFWYRQDPGLGLRLIYFSYDVKMKEKGDIPEGYSVSREKKERFSLILESASTNQTSMYLCASSLVKGGTLGEKLFFGSGTQLSVL.

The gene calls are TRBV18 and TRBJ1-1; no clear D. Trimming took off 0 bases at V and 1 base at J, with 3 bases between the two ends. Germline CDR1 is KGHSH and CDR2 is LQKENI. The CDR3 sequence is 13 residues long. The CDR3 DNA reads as TGTGCCAGCTCACCACCCAGGAACACTGAAGCTTTCTTT. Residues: CASSPPRNTEAFF.

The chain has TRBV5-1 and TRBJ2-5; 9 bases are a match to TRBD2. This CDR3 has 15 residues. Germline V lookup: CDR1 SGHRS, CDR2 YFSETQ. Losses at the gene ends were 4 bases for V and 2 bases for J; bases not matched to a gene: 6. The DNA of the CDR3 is TGCGCCAGCAGCCCGGAAGCGGGGGGACAAGAGACCCAGTACTTC. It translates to CASSPEAGGQETQYF.

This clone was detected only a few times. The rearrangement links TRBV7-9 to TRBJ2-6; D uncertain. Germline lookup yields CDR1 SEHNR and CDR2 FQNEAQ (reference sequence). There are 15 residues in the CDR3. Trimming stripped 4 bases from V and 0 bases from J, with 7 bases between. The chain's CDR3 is CASSSSSSGANVLTF. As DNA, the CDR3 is TGTGCCAGCAGCTCCTCGAGCTCTGGGGCCAACGTCCTGACTTTC.

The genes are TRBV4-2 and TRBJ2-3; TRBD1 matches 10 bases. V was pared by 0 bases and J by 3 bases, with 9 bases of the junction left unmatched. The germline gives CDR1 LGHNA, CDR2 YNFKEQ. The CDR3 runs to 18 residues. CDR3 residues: CASSQEYGGTGETDTQYF. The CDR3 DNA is TGTGCCAGCAGCCAAGAATATGGAGGGACAGGGGAAACAGATACGCAGTATTTT.

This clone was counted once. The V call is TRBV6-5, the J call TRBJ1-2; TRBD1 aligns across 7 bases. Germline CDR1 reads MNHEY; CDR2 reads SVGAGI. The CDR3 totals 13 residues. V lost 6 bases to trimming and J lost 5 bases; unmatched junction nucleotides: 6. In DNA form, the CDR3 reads TGTGCCAGCAGGGCGACAGGGCCTTATGGCTACACCTTC. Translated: CASRATGPYGYTF.

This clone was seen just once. CDR3 in DNA: TGTGCCAGCAGCCCACTTGGGCTACACGGCGCCAAAAACATTCAGTACTTC. Amino acids: CASSPLGLHGAKNIQYF. This rearrangement joins TRBV5-6 to TRBJ2-4; no clear D gene. The CDR3 runs 17 residues. In germline, CDR1 is SGHDT, CDR2 YYEEEE. The V end lost 4 bases, the J end lost 1 base, and 18 bases lay between the germline ends.

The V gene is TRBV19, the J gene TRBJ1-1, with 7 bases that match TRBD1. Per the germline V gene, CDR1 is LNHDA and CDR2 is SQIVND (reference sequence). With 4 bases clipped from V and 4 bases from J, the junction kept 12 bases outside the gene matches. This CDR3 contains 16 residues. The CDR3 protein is CASSTTGTARTTEAFF. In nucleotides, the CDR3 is TGTGCCAGTAGTACTACCGGGACAGCAAGGACCACTGAAGCTTTCTTT.

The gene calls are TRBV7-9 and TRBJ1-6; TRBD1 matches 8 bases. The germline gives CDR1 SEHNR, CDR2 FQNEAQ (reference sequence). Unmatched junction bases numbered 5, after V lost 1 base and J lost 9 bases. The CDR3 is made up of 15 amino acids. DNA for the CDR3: TGTGCCAGCAGCTTAGTCGGTCAGGGGGCTTCACCCCTCCACTTT. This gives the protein CASSLVGQGASPLHF. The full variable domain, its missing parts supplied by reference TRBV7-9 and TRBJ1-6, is DTGVSQNPRHKITKRGQNVTFRCDPISEHNRLYWYRQTLGQGPEFLTYFQNEAQLEKSRLLSDRFSAERPKGSFSTLEIQRTEQGDSAMYLCASSLVGQGASPLHFGNGTRLTVT.

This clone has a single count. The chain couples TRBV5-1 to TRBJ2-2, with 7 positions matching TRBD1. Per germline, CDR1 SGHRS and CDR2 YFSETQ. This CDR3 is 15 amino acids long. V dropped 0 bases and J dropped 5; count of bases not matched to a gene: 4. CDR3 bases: TGCGCCAGCAGCTTGGACGAGGGGGCAACCGGGGAGCTGTTTTTT. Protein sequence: CASSLDEGATGELFF.

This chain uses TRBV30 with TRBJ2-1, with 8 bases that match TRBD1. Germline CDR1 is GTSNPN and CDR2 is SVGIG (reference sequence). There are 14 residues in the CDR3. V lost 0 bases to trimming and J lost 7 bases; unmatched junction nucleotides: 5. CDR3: CAWSVSGGENEQFF. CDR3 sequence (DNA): TGTGCCTGGAGTGTATCAGGGGGCGAGAATGAGCAGTTCTTC.

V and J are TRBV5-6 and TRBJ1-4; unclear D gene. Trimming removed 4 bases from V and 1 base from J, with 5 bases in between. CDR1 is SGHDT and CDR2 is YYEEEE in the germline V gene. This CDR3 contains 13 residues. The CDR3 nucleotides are TGTGCCAGCAGCGACTTAACTAATGAAAAACTGTTTTTT. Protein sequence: CASSDLTNEKLFF.

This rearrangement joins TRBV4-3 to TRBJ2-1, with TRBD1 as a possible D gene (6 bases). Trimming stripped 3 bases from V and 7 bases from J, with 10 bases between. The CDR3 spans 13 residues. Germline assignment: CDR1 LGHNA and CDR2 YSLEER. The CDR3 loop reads CASSHAQGNEQFF. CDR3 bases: TGCGCCAGCAGCCATGCACAGGGTAATGAGCAGTTCTTC.